What follows are 27 T cell receptor beta chains derived from one specimen sequenced in a study of shared clonotypes between healthy human individuals. Terminally differentiated effector memory CD45RA+ cells were left out of the naive CD8 fraction, which was CD45RO-negative and positively selected for CCR7. Sequencing used immunoSEQ multiplex PCR; TCRdb keeps in-frame clones, though not all of them. In the table there are 1.5 million to 2.5 million clones, about 95% of which are singletons. The specimen was naive CD8+ T cells sorted from blood. Receptor source: a man younger than 30 in good health.

The V and J genes are TRBV2 and TRBJ1-6, with TRBD1 identical over 7 bases. Germline CDR1 is SNHLY and CDR2 is FYNNEI. This CDR3 contains 14 residues. The V segment lost 4 bases and the J segment 8 bases; nucleotides outside the gene matches: 5. The CDR3 here is CASSVVGGDSPLHF. CDR3 nucleotide sequence: TGTGCCAGCAGTGTCGTAGGGGGCGATTCACCCCTCCACTTT.

This chain links TRBV5-8 with TRBJ2-5, with TRBD2 matching 8 bases. CDR1 and CDR2 (germline): SGHTS, YDEGEE. The CDR3 runs to 15 residues. V shed 2 bases, J shed 4 bases, and the junction held 7 bases outside the gene matches. CDR3 in DNA: TGTGCCAGCAGCTTTTCGGGGGGGCCGGGAGAGACCCAGTACTTC. This translates into CASSFSGGPGETQYF.

This chain links TRBV19 with TRBJ2-7, with 11 bases fitting TRBD2. V was pared by 3 bases and J by 3 bases, with 7 bases of the junction left unmatched. The length of the CDR3 is 16 residues. The V gene's germline CDR1 is LNHDA and CDR2 SQIVND (reference sequence). The CDR3 sequence is CASSIPGTSGVYEQYF. DNA of the CDR3: TGTGCCAGTAGTATCCCCGGGACTAGCGGAGTCTACGAGCAGTACTTC. Variable domain in full (rest from reference TRBV19 and TRBJ2-7): DGGITQSPKYLFRKEGQNVTLSCEQNLNHDAMYWYRQDPGQGLRLIYYSQIVNDFQKGDIAEGYSVSREKKESFPLTVTSAQKNPTAFYLCASSIPGTSGVYEQYFGPGTRLTVT.

The chain carries TRBV9 and TRBJ2-3; TRBD2 agrees at 8 bases. This CDR3 region has 16 residues. V lost 1 base to trimming and J lost 2 bases; unmatched junction nucleotides: 6. Germline V lookup: CDR1 SGDLS, CDR2 YYNGEE. The DNA of the CDR3 is TGTGCCAGCAGCGTAACTTCGGGGGGGACCACAGATACGCAGTATTTT. Protein sequence: CASSVTSGGTTDTQYF. The entire variable domain, with the rest obtained from reference TRBV9 and TRBJ2-3, is as follows: DSGVTQTPKHLITATGQRVTLRCSPRSGDLSVYWYQQSLDQGLQFLIQYYNGEERAKGNILERFSAQQFPDLHSELNLSSLELGDSALYFCASSVTSGGTTDTQYFGPGTRLTVL.

V is TRBV15 and J is TRBJ1-2, with TRBD1 as a possible D gene (5 bases). CDR1 LNHNV and CDR2 YYDKDF come from the germline V gene (reference sequence). V shed 0 bases and J shed 2 bases, with 13 bases lying between them. CDR3 length equals 16 residues. The CDR3 nucleotides read TGTGCCACCAGCAGAGATGGAGGGGAGGTAAACTATGGCTACACCTTC. It codes for CATSRDGGEVNYGYTF.

This clone has just one count. The chain couples TRBV4-1 to TRBJ2-2; a weak D match, TRBD1 (5 bases). Trimming stripped 1 base from V and 6 bases from J, with 9 bases between. In germline, CDR1 is MGHRA, CDR2 YSYEKL. The CDR3 runs 14 residues. CDR3 bases: TGCGCCAGCAGCCAAGTTCAGGGCTCCGGGGAGCTGTTTTTT. It encodes CASSQVQGSGELFF.

The chain joins TRBV15 to TRBJ1-6; D is uncertain. V shed 8 bases and J shed 10 bases, with 15 bases lying between them. This CDR3 spans 13 amino acids. Germline V gene sequence: CDR1 LNHNV, CDR2 YYDKDF (reference sequence). The CDR3 reads CATATGSASPLHF. The CDR3 DNA sequence: TGTGCCACCGCAACGGGCTCAGCCTCACCCCTCCACTTT.

This clone was detected once. The chain uses TRBV13 and TRBJ2-5; D gene uncertain. Trimming stripped 3 bases from V and 3 bases from J, with 11 bases between. Germline CDR1 is PRHDT and CDR2 is FYEKMQ (reference sequence). The CDR3 has 14 residues. For the CDR3, the DNA is TGTGCCAGCAGCTTTGGGCCGCTGGAAGAGACCCAGTACTTC. Translation gives CASSFGPLEETQYF. Full variable domain (outside the CDR3, taken from reference TRBV13 and TRBJ2-5): AAGVIQSPRHLIKEKRETATLKCYPIPRHDTVYWYQQGPGQDPQFLISFYEKMQSDKGSIPDRFSAQQFSDYHSELNMSSLELGDSALYFCASSFGPLEETQYFGPGTRLLVL.

The V call is TRBV4-1, the J call TRBJ2-7; 8 bases match TRBD1. This CDR3 has 13 amino acids. V shed 3 bases, J shed 5 bases, and the junction held 3 bases outside the gene matches. The V gene's germline CDR1 is MGHRA and CDR2 YSYEKL. CDR3 sequence reads: CASSQTGANEQYF. CDR3 in DNA: TGCGCCAGCAGCCAGACAGGGGCGAACGAGCAGTACTTC.

This sequence joins TRBV27 and TRBJ2-1, with a weak D call TRBD2 (6 bases). Trimming left V 5 bases short and J 7 bases short, with 12 bases between. The germline V gene encodes CDR1 MNHEY and CDR2 SMNVEV (reference sequence). The CDR3 spans 13 residues. The CDR3 reads CASSVGGRNEQFF. CDR3 sequence (DNA): TGTGCCAGCAGTGTGGGGGGAAGGAATGAGCAGTTCTTC.

The J gene is TRBJ1-2, the V gene TRBV19; no reliable D call. The germline gives CDR1 LNHDA, CDR2 SQIVND (reference sequence). Trimming removed 2 bases from V and 8 bases from J, with 18 bases in between. The CDR3 runs 15 residues. CDR3 in DNA: TGTGCCAGTAGTATAATCATCGACCAAACGGGAGGCTACACCTTC. Translation: CASSIIIDQTGGYTF.

The chain uses TRBV19 and TRBJ2-4; 13 bases map to TRBD2. J gave up 0 bases and V 3 bases, and 23 bases lay outside the gene matches. CDR3 length: 24 amino acids. The germline V gene encodes CDR1 LNHDA and CDR2 SQIVND (reference sequence). CDR3 residues: CASSILMATPVLAGGPLAKNIQYF. CDR3 nucleotides: TGTGCCAGTAGTATCCTAATGGCAACCCCCGTACTAGCGGGAGGGCCTCTAGCCAAAAACATTCAGTACTTC.

V and J are TRBV5-6 and TRBJ2-7, with TRBD1 matching 9 bases. The CDR3 runs to 15 residues. V dropped 4 bases and J dropped 3; count of bases not matched to a gene: 8. Germline CDR1 is SGHDT and CDR2 is YYEEEE. The CDR3 DNA reads as TGTGCCAGCAGCCCTGGGCCGGGACAGGGCTACGAGCAGTACTTC. Amino acids: CASSPGPGQGYEQYF.

The genes are TRBV6-1 and TRBJ1-1; D possibly corresponds to TRBD1 (6 bases). CDR3 length equals 15 residues. Trimming cost V 1 base and J 2 bases, with 11 bases left between them. CDR1 MNHNS and CDR2 SASEGT come from the germline V gene. CDR3 loop: CASSEVRTVNTEAFF. The CDR3 DNA is TGTGCCAGCAGTGAAGTGAGGACAGTAAACACTGAAGCTTTCTTT.

The chain carries TRBV7-8 and TRBJ2-5, with D possibly matching TRBD2 (6 bases). This CDR3 spans 14 amino acids. Germline V CDR1 and CDR2: SGHVS, FQNEAQ. The germline V and J ends were trimmed by 4 bases and 5 bases, with 14 bases remaining between them. The CDR3 here is CASSSGLPLETQYF. In DNA, the CDR3 is TGTGCCAGCAGCTCGGGACTTCCCCTTGAGACCCAGTACTTC.

The genes are TRBV13 and TRBJ1-3, with D tentatively TRBD1 (6 bases). This CDR3 is 17 amino acids long. V lost 0 bases and J 0 bases, leaving 12 bases between the germline ends. Germline V lookup: CDR1 PRHDT, CDR2 FYEKMQ (reference sequence). DNA for the CDR3: TGTGCCAGCAGCTTAGGCAGGCAGGGGTACTCTGGAAACACCATATATTTT. It specifies CASSLGRQGYSGNTIYF.

In the case of this clone: This CDR3 is also generated by other DNA sequences in the sample. This chain joins TRBV10-3 and TRBJ2-1, with D uncertain. Germline loops: CDR1 ENHRY, CDR2 SYGVKD. The CDR3 has 11 residues. Trimming shortened V by 0 bases and J by 8 bases, and 2 bases separated the two germline ends. DNA for the CDR3: TGTGCCATCAGTGAGTCGGATGAGCAGTTCTTC. Its translation: CAISESDEQFF.

A remark on this clone: Germline is not matched at one junction end, which may reflect a read error. The same CDR3 arises from other DNA sequences in this sample as well. The chain uses TRBV7-7 and TRBJ2-1; TRBD2 might be the D (5 bases). This CDR3 contains 15 residues. Germline values: CDR1 SSHAT, CDR2 FNYEAQ (reference sequence). This chain's CDR3 is CASSLAPGPYNEQFF. CDR3 DNA: TGTGCTAGCAGCTTAGCGCCGGGCCCGTACAATGAGCAGTTCTTC.

This sequence joins TRBV5-5 and TRBJ2-5; 9 nucleotides match TRBD2. The CDR3 is made up of 18 amino acids. After removal of 2 bases from V and 0 bases from J, the junction contained 11 bases not matched to a gene. Germline-derived CDR1 and CDR2 are SGHKS and YYEKEE (reference sequence). The CDR3 DNA reads TGTGCCAGCAGCTTACCTAGCGGGATTTCCCTTCACCAAGAGACCCAGTACTTC. It is translated as CASSLPSGISLHQETQYF.

J is TRBJ1-4 and V is TRBV6-1, with D perhaps matching TRBD1 (5 bases). The CDR3 is 12 amino acids. The germline gives CDR1 MNHNS, CDR2 SASEGT. Between the trimmed V and J ends, which lost 8 bases and 6 bases, there was a span of 10 bases. CDR3 nucleotide sequence: TGTGCCAGCCGGGACCTCTATGAAAAACTGTTTTTT. It translates to CASRDLYEKLFF.

This chain uses TRBV4-3 with TRBJ1-5; 11 bases line up with TRBD1. CDR1 is LGHNA, CDR2 YSLEER, per germline. This CDR3 has 14 amino acids. Unmatched junction bases numbered 2, after V lost 3 bases and J lost 7 bases. The CDR3 nucleotides read TGCGCCAGCAGCCAGGGACAGGGGGAACAGCCCCAGCATTTT. This encodes CASSQGQGEQPQHF.

This clone has only one observation. The CDR3 DNA is TGCGCCAGCAGACCTAAGACAGGCTGGTTCTCTGGGGCCAACGTCCTGACTTTC. Translating it yields CASRPKTGWFSGANVLTF. The chain is built from TRBV10-2 and TRBJ2-6, with D possibly matching TRBD1 (6 bases). Trimming stripped 6 bases from V and 0 bases from J, with 18 bases between. Germline V gene lookup returns CDR1 WSHSY and CDR2 SAAADI. The CDR3 has 18 residues.

The V call is TRBV13, the J call TRBJ1-2; D is ambiguous. The V gene lost 7 bases and the J gene lost 2 bases, with 14 bases spanning the gap. CDR1 and CDR2 (germline): PRHDT, FYEKMQ (reference sequence). This CDR3 is built from 14 residues. The DNA of the CDR3 is TGTGCCAGCACCGGGCTTAACGGAAACTATGGCTACACCTTC. Translated, it gives CASTGLNGNYGYTF.

This clone was picked up a small number of times. J is TRBJ1-4 and V is TRBV9; 8 nucleotides agree with TRBD1. Trimming at V came to 0 bases and at J to 8 bases, leaving 6 bases not matched to a gene. This CDR3 has 15 amino acids. Per germline, CDR1 SGDLS and CDR2 YYNGEE. The CDR3 is CASSVEDREAEKLFF. CDR3 DNA sequence: TGTGCCAGCAGCGTAGAGGACAGGGAGGCGGAAAAACTGTTTTTT.

The rearrangement joins TRBV4-3 to TRBJ1-2; no firm D call. The CDR3 runs to 14 residues. V was cut by 5 bases and J by 6 bases, with 16 bases left in between. The germline CDR1 and CDR2 sequences are LGHNA and YSLEER. CDR3 sequence: CASSARLGGDGYTF. The DNA for the CDR3 is TGCGCCAGCAGCGCCCGTCTAGGCGGGGATGGCTACACCTTC.

The chain uses TRBV20-1 and TRBJ2-7, with D perhaps assigned TRBD1 or TRBD2 (5 bases each). The germline gives CDR1 DFQATT, CDR2 SNEGSKA (reference sequence). The CDR3 is 11 amino acids. CDR3 in amino acids: CAGTLLHEQYF. CDR3 in DNA: TGCGCCGGGACCTTACTACACGAGCAGTACTTC.

This clone was observed once. The chain is built from TRBV4-1 and TRBJ1-1, with D tentatively TRBD1 (6 bases). CDR1 is MGHRA and CDR2 is YSYEKL in the germline V gene. The CDR3 contains 17 residues. Trimming pared 0 bases from V and 0 bases from J, leaving 14 bases between. CDR3 sequence (DNA): TGCGCCAGCAGCCAAGACAGGAGGGGGGCCTTGAACACTGAAGCTTTCTTT. Protein product: CASSQDRRGALNTEAFF.